These 32 T cell receptor beta chains came from one sample sequenced in a study of shared clonotypes between healthy human individuals. TCRdb's table, derived via immunoSEQ multiplex PCR, lists solely in-frame clones and lacks some. Among about 490,000 clones, almost 80% were seen once, and the ten largest hold 12%. Sequencing was carried out using PBMCs. These receptors were collected from a woman aged 40 to 49 in good health. Some clones in this sample may be carry-over from other donors' samples.

This chain uses TRBV27 with TRBJ1-1; TRBD1 matches at 12 bases. Trimming at V came to 1 base and at J to 0 bases, leaving 6 bases not matched to a gene. CDR1 MNHEY and CDR2 SMNVEV come from the germline V gene (reference sequence). This CDR3 region has 18 residues. Here the CDR3 DNA reads TGTGCCAGCAGTTTATTGGGGGACAGGGGGCGAATGAACACTGAAGCTTTCTTT. It encodes CASSLLGDRGRMNTEAFF.

The rearrangement links TRBV6-4 to TRBJ2-1, with TRBD2 matching 12 bases. CDR1 MRHNA and CDR2 SNTAGT come from the germline V gene. This CDR3 contains 17 residues. Trimming at V came to 0 bases and at J to 7 bases, leaving 7 bases not matched to a gene. DNA for the CDR3: TGTGCCAGCAGTGACTCAGCTGGACTAGCGGGGCCGAATGAGCAGTTCTTC. Residues: CASSDSAGLAGPNEQFF.

V gene TRBV7-9 combines with J gene TRBJ2-5; unclear D gene. CDR3 length equals 13 residues. Germline V gene lookup returns CDR1 SEHNR and CDR2 FQNEAQ (reference sequence). The V gene lost 5 bases and the J gene lost 1 base, with 8 bases spanning the gap. CDR3 nucleotide sequence: TGTGCCAGCAGCGCGCGTAGCCAAGAGACCCAGTACTTC. Its translation: CASSARSQETQYF.

V is TRBV11-2 and J is TRBJ2-7, with 11 bases that match TRBD2. The V and J ends lost 7 bases and 4 bases, in that order; junction bases with no gene match: 9. The CDR3 runs 15 residues. Germline assignment: CDR1 SGHAT and CDR2 FQNNGV. The CDR3 coding sequence is TGTGCCAGCACCCCCCTAGCGGGAGGAGGATACGAGCAGTACTTC. Residues: CASTPLAGGGYEQYF.

V and J are TRBV6-1 and TRBJ2-7, with D maybe TRBD2 (6 bases). The V gene's germline CDR1 is MNHNS and CDR2 SASEGT. V was pared by 2 bases and J by 3 bases, with 11 bases between. This CDR3 region has 14 residues. CDR3 sequence (DNA): TGTGCCAGCAGTGAACTAGCGTCAGACTACGAGCAGTACTTC. Translated: CASSELASDYEQYF.

The CDR3 loop is CASSVSMAGYSYNEQFF. CDR3 nucleotides: TGTGCCAGCAGCGTATCGATGGCGGGATACTCCTACAATGAGCAGTTCTTC. The rearrangement uses TRBV9 and TRBJ2-1, with D possibly TRBD2 on 6 matching bases. The germline V gene has CDR1 SGDLS and CDR2 YYNGEE. The V and J ends lost 1 base and 0 bases respectively, with 14 bases between them. The length of the CDR3 is 17 residues.

The gene calls are TRBV30 and TRBJ1-6, with 10 bases lining up with TRBD1. Germline CDR1 and CDR2: GTSNPN and SVGIG (reference sequence). V dropped 1 base and J dropped 10; count of bases not matched to a gene: 7. The CDR3 loop spans 15 amino acids. The CDR3: CAWSAGTGEESPLHF. DNA of the CDR3: TGTGCCTGGAGTGCAGGGACAGGGGAGGAATCACCCCTCCACTTT.

The chain recombines TRBV18 with TRBJ2-2; the D is unclear. Germline V gene data show CDR1 as KGHSH and CDR2 as LQKENI. With 1 base removed from V and 1 base from J, the gap between germline ends came to 4 bases. This CDR3 is built from 14 residues. The CDR3 is CASSPRQNTGELFF. For the CDR3, the DNA is TGTGCCAGCTCACCACGGCAGAACACCGGGGAGCTGTTTTTT.

The rearrangement uses TRBV5-1 and TRBJ1-1; D may be TRBD1 (5 bases). V was shortened by 4 bases and J by 0 bases, with 10 bases between the two germline ends. The CDR3 loop spans 14 amino acids. Per germline, CDR1 SGHRS and CDR2 YFSETQ. The CDR3 here is CASSPEGLNTEAFF. DNA of the CDR3: TGCGCCAGCAGCCCGGAGGGGCTGAACACTGAAGCTTTCTTT. Full variable domain (remainder filled in from reference TRBV5-1 and TRBJ1-1): KAGVTQTPRYLIKTRGQQVTLSCSPISGHRSVSWYQQTPGQGLQFLFEYFSETQRNKGNFPGRFSGRQFSNSRSEMNVSTLELGDSALYLCASSPEGLNTEAFFGQGTRLTVV.

The rearrangement links TRBV11-2 to TRBJ2-1; 14 positions agree with TRBD2. Germline V gives CDR1 SGHAT, CDR2 FQNNGV. V trimming: 8 bases; J trimming: 8 bases; junction bases outside the gene matches: 2. There are 13 residues in the CDR3. The CDR3 DNA reads TGTGCCAGCCGGACTAGCGGGGGGTATGAGCAGTTCTTC. Amino acid sequence: CASRTSGGYEQFF.

Concerning this clone: The junction shows a germline mismatch at one end, possibly a read error. The rearrangement joins TRBV7-7 to TRBJ2-2; a weak D match, TRBD2 (7 bases). Germline V gives CDR1 SSHAT, CDR2 FNYEAQ (reference sequence). The CDR3 length is 17 residues. The chain's CDR3 is CASRIPTGGGWTGELFF. In nucleotides, the CDR3 is TGTGCTAGCAGGATACCCACGGGGGGCGGTTGGACCGGGGAGCTGTTTTTT.

The gene calls are TRBV25-1 and TRBJ2-5; 7 bases are shared with TRBD2. Unmatched junction bases numbered 10, after V lost 4 bases and J lost 5 bases. The germline V gene encodes CDR1 MGHDK and CDR2 SYGVNS. This CDR3 has 15 amino acids. In DNA, the CDR3 is TGTGCCAGCAGTGCTTGGACGGGAGGAGGTGAGACCCAGTACTTC. Amino acid sequence: CASSAWTGGGETQYF.

The rearrangement links TRBV2 to TRBJ1-2, with D possibly matching TRBD1 (5 bases). Per germline, CDR1 SNHLY and CDR2 FYNNEI. The CDR3 length is 14 residues. Trimming cost V 6 bases and J 7 bases, with 18 bases left between them. CDR3 bases: TGTGCCAGCAGGGGCCCGTGGGGGGTGGCTGGCTACACCTTC. It specifies CASRGPWGVAGYTF.

The chain carries TRBV27 and TRBJ1-1; perhaps TRBD1 as D (5 bases). This CDR3 region has 14 residues. Germline V gene lookup returns CDR1 MNHEY and CDR2 SMNVEV (reference sequence). The V gene lost 5 bases and the J gene lost 7 bases, with 17 bases spanning the gap. Written as DNA, the CDR3 is TGTGCCAGCAGTCCATGGCACAGGCCCTATGAAGCTTTCTTT. Translated, it gives CASSPWHRPYEAFF.

V and J are TRBV2 and TRBJ2-2; D is undetermined. In germline, CDR1 is SNHLY, CDR2 FYNNEI. Trimming cost V 3 bases and J 6 bases, with 2 bases left between them. The CDR3 is made up of 11 amino acids. The DNA for the CDR3 is TGTGCCAGCAGTGAGCCCGGGGAGCTGTTTTTT. Encoded protein: CASSEPGELFF.

J is TRBJ1-5 and V is TRBV18; the D gene is possibly TRBD1 (5 bases). Trimming left V 2 bases short and J 3 bases short, with 8 bases between. The CDR3 spans 14 residues. Per germline, CDR1 KGHSH and CDR2 LQKENI. CDR3 amino acids: CASSPGQANQPQHF. The CDR3 DNA reads TGTGCCAGCTCACCAGGACAAGCCAATCAGCCCCAGCATTTT.

The chain uses TRBV7-9 and TRBJ1-2; possible D gene TRBD1, 5 bases. There are 15 residues in the CDR3. Germline loops: CDR1 SEHNR, CDR2 FQNEAQ (reference sequence). V gave up 6 bases and J gave up 3 bases, with 17 bases separating them. DNA for the CDR3: TGTGCCAGCAGGAGGTCTCCCTCGGGGGACTATGGCTACACCTTC. Its translation is CASRRSPSGDYGYTF.

The chain links TRBV9 to TRBJ2-2; weak D call: TRBD1 (6 bases). The CDR3 consists of 17 residues. Germline V lookup: CDR1 SGDLS, CDR2 YYNGEE. V was trimmed by 3 bases and J by 3 bases, leaving 18 bases between them. The CDR3 sequence: CASSETSSGHYTGELFF. In DNA form, the CDR3 reads TGTGCCAGCAGCGAAACATCCTCGGGACATTACACCGGGGAGCTGTTTTTT.

CDR3 sequence reads: CAAIGSSLATDTQYF. The CDR3 coding sequence is TGTGCCGCCATCGGGTCCTCACTAGCTACAGATACGCAGTATTTT. V is TRBV28 and J is TRBJ2-3; D is perhaps TRBD2 (6 bases). CDR3 length: 15 amino acids. Trimming took 11 bases from V and 3 from J, leaving 21 bases between them. Germline V CDR1 and CDR2: MDHEN, SYDVKM.

The V call is TRBV5-1, the J call TRBJ2-3; D is perhaps TRBD1 or TRBD2 (5 bases each). The V end lost 2 bases, the J end lost 5 bases, and 12 bases lay between the germline ends. The CDR3 is 14 residues long. Germline V CDR1 and CDR2: SGHRS, YFSETQ. Here the CDR3 DNA reads TGCGCCAGCAGCTTTGGTGGGGGAGTAGATACGCAGTATTTT. This translates into CASSFGGGVDTQYF.

V gene TRBV23-1 combines with J gene TRBJ2-2; possibly TRBD1 or TRBD2 for D (6 bases each). TRBV23-1 is filed as an ORF, its function uncertain. Trimming left V 4 bases short and J 1 base short, with 19 bases between. CDR3 length equals 18 residues. The CDR3 DNA follows: TGCGCCAGCAGTCCTCCGACGGTGGGGGGCTTGAACACCGGGGAGCTGTTTTTT. Protein product: CASSPPTVGGLNTGELFF.

The chain joins TRBV19 to TRBJ2-1; D is ambiguous. V gave up 8 bases and J gave up 4 bases, with 3 bases separating them. In germline, CDR1 is LNHDA, CDR2 SQIVND (reference sequence). There are 10 residues in the CDR3. The CDR3 sequence: CASGYNEQFF. The CDR3 DNA reads as TGTGCCAGTGGGTACAATGAGCAGTTCTTC.

CDR3 region: CAISAAGGPFVTDTQYF. CDR3 nucleotide sequence: TGTGCCATCAGTGCAGCGGGAGGGCCATTCGTCACAGATACGCAGTATTTT. The J gene is TRBJ2-3, the V gene TRBV10-3, with 10 bases fitting TRBD2. The CDR3 loop spans 17 amino acids. CDR1 and CDR2 from the germline V gene are ENHRY and SYGVKD. Trimming cost V 4 bases and J 2 bases; bases outside gene matches: 9.

This clone was observed a handful of times. J is TRBJ2-2 and V is TRBV6-5; D uncertain. V lost 4 bases and J lost 5, with 8 bases in between. Germline V gene data show CDR1 as MNHEY and CDR2 as SVGAGI. CDR3 length: 13 amino acids. CDR3 in DNA: TGTGCCAGCAGTTTGGCGTTGACCGGGGAGCTGTTTTTT. It yields the protein CASSLALTGELFF.

Turning to this clone: The same CDR3 arises from other DNA sequences in this sample as well. This chain joins TRBV18 and TRBJ2-5, with D possibly matching TRBD1 (5 bases). Germline loops: CDR1 KGHSH, CDR2 LQKENI. The CDR3 covers 13 residues. The ends were cut back, 3 bases at V and 5 bases at J, with 10 bases in the middle. CDR3 loop: CASSPGRQETQYF. The CDR3 region has the DNA TGTGCCAGCTCACCGGGAAGACAGGAGACCCAGTACTTC. The full variable domain, with the rest looked up from reference TRBV18 and TRBJ2-5, is NAGVMQNPRHLVRRRGQEARLRCSPMKGHSHVYWYRQLPEEGLKFMVYLQKENIIDESGMPKERFSAEFPKEGPSILRIQQVVRGDSAAYFCASSPGRQETQYFGPGTRLLVL.

This clone was detected only once. The chain is built from TRBV7-9 and TRBJ2-7; D unclear. V lost 1 base and J lost 2, with 12 bases in between. Per the germline V gene, CDR1 is SEHNR and CDR2 is FQNEAQ (reference sequence). This CDR3 has 15 residues. The CDR3 loop reads CASSLESGEAYEQYF. The CDR3 nucleotides are TGTGCCAGCAGCTTAGAATCAGGAGAGGCCTACGAGCAGTACTTC.

CDR3 loop: CASSVTGAMRQPQHF. The CDR3 DNA is TGTGCCAGCAGTGTGACAGGGGCTATGAGGCAGCCCCAGCATTTT. The chain carries TRBV6-1 and TRBJ1-5; 8 nucleotides line up with TRBD1. Germline-derived CDR1 and CDR2 are MNHNS and SASEGT. CDR3 size: 15 residues. Trimming at V came to 4 bases and at J to 7 bases, leaving 9 bases not matched to a gene.

V gene TRBV6-6 combines with J gene TRBJ2-6; a possible D gene is TRBD1 (6 bases). The CDR3 extends over 13 amino acids. CDR1 and CDR2 from the germline V gene are MNHNY and SVGAGI (reference sequence). With 7 bases removed from V and 2 bases from J, the gap between germline ends came to 6 bases. The CDR3 loop reads CASNRAGANVLTF. In DNA form, the CDR3 reads TGTGCCAGCAACAGGGCTGGGGCCAACGTCCTGACTTTC.

This chain uses TRBV10-1 with TRBJ1-5, with 8 positions matching TRBD1. V gave up 4 bases and J gave up 6 bases; unmatched junction bases: 2. This CDR3 has 13 amino acids. Germline assignment: CDR1 WNHNN and CDR2 SYGVQD (reference sequence). CDR3 coding DNA: TGCGCCAGCAGTGCAGGGGGCGGTCAGCCCCAGCATTTT. It yields the protein CASSAGGGQPQHF.

This clone was picked up many times. V usage is TRBV7-6 and J usage is TRBJ1-4, with D perhaps matching TRBD1 (6 bases). Germline assignment: CDR1 SGHVS and CDR2 FNYEAQ. The germline V and J ends were trimmed by 4 bases and 0 bases, with 15 bases remaining between them. CDR3 length equals 17 residues. In nucleotides, the CDR3 is TGTGCCAGCAGCTCAACCTGGGGGCCTGCAACTAATGAAAAACTGTTTTTT. Amino acid sequence: CASSSTWGPATNEKLFF. The full variable domain, its missing parts supplied by reference TRBV7-6 and TRBJ1-4, is GAGVSQSPRYKVTKRGQDVALRCDPISGHVSLYWYRQALGQGPEFLTYFNYEAQQDKSGLPNDRFSAERPEGSISTLTIQRTEQRDSAMYRCASSSTWGPATNEKLFFGSGTQLSVL.

The V gene is TRBV20-1, the J gene TRBJ2-5, with D possibly TRBD1 on 5 matching bases. The CDR3 loop spans 11 amino acids. Germline V gene data show CDR1 as DFQATT and CDR2 as SNEGSKA (reference sequence). Trimming removed 0 bases from V and 7 bases from J, with 6 bases in between. In DNA form, the CDR3 reads TGCAGTGCTAGAGATGGGGCGACCCAGTACTTC. Translating gives CSARDGATQYF.

The V and J genes are TRBV5-1 and TRBJ2-5, with a possible D match to TRBD2 (5 bases). The CDR3 covers 14 residues. Germline CDR1 reads SGHRS; CDR2 reads YFSETQ. V lost 0 bases and J 4 bases, leaving 10 bases between the germline ends. The DNA of the CDR3 is TGCGCCAGCAGCTTGGGCCGGGAAGGAGAGACCCAGTACTTC. The encoded protein is CASSLGREGETQYF.